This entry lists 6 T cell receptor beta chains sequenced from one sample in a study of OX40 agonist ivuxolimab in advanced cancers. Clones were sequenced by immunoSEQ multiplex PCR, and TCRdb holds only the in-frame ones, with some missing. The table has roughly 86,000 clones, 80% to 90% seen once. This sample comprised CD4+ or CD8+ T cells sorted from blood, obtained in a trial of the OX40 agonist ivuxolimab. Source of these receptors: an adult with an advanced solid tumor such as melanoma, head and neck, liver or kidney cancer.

The CDR3 nucleotides read TGTGCCAGCACCGTCGAGGGATACAATGAGCAGTTCTTC. Residues: CASTVEGYNEQFF. This chain uses TRBV11-2 with TRBJ2-1, with a tentative D call TRBD2 (5 bases). The length of the CDR3 is 13 residues. The V end was cut by 7 bases, the J end by 4 bases, with 11 bases between. Germline V gene sequence: CDR1 SGHAT, CDR2 FQNNGV.

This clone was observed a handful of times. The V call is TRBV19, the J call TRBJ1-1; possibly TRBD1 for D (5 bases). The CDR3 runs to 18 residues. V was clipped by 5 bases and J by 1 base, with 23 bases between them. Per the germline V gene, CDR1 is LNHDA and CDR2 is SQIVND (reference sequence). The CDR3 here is CASSLPTGLRQTNTEAFF. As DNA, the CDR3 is TGTGCCAGTAGTCTCCCAACAGGATTACGGCAAACGAACACTGAAGCTTTCTTT.

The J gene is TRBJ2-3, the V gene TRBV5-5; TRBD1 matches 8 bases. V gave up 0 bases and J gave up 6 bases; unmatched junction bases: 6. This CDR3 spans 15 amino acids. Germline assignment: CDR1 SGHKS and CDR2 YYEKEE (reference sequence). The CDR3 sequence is CASSLDRGSLDTQYF. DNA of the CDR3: TGTGCCAGCAGCTTGGACAGGGGGAGTTTGGATACGCAGTATTTT.

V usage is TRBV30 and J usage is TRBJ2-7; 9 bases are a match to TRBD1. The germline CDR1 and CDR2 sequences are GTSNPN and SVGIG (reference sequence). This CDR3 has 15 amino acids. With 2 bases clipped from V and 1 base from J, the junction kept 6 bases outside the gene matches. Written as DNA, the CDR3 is TGTGCCTGGAGTCCCCGGGACAGGGTTTCCTACGAGCAGTACTTC. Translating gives CAWSPRDRVSYEQYF. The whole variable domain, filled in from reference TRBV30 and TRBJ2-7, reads SQTIHQWPATLVQPVGSPLSLECTVEGTSNPNLYWYRQAAGRGLQLLFYSVGIGQISSEVPQNLSASRPQDRQFILSSKKLLLSDSGFYLCAWSPRDRVSYEQYFGPGTRLTVT.

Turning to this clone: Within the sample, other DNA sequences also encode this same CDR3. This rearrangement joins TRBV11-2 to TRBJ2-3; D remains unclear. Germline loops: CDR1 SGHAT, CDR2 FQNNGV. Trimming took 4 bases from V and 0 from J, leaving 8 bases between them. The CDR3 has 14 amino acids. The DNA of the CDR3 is TGTGCCAGCAGCTCTGGACCCAGCACAGATACGCAGTATTTT. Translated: CASSSGPSTDTQYF.

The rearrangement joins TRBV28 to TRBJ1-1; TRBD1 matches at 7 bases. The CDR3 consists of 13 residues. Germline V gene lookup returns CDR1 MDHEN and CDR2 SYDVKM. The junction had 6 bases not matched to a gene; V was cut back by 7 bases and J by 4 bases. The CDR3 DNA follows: TGTGCCAGCAAACCAGGGGGGACCACTGAAGCTTTCTTT. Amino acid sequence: CASKPGGTTEAFF.